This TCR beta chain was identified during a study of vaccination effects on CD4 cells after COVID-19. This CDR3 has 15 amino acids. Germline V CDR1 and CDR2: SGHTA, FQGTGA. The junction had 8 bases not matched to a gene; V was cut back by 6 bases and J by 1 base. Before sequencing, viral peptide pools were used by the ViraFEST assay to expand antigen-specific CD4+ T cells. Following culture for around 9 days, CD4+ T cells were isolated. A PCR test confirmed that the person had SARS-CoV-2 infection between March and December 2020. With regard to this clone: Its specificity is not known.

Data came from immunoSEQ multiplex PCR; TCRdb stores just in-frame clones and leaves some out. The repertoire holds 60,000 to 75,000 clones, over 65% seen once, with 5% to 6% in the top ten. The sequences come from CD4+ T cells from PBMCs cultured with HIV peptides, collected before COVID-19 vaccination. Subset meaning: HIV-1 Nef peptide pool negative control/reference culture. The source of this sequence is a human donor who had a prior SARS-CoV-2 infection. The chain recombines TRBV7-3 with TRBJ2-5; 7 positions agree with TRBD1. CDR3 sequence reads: CASSLRQGIQETQYF. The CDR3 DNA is TGTGCCAGCAGTTTACGACAGGGAATCCAAGAGACCCAGTACTTC.